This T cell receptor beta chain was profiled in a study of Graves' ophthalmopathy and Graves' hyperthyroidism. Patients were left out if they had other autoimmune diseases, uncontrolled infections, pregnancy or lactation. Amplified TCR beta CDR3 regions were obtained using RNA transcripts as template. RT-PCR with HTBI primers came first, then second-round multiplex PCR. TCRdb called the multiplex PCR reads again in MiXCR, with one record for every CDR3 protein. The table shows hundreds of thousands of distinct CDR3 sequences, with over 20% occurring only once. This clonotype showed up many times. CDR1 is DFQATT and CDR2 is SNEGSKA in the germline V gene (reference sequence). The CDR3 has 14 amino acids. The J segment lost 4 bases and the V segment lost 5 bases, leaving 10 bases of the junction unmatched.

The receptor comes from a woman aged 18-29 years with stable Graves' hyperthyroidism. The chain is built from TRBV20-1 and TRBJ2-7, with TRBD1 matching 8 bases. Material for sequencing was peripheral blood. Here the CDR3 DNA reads TGCAGTGCTCTCACCGGGACAGGAGAGTACGAGCAGTACTTC. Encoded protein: CSALTGTGEYEQYF.